Presented here are 15 T cell receptor beta chains from one specimen sequenced in a study of OX40 agonist ivuxolimab in advanced cancers. Measured with immunoSEQ multiplex PCR; TCRdb has only the in-frame clones, and not every one. This repertoire shows more than 6,000 clones, about four fifths found once; its top ten account for 15% to 20%. Specimen: CD4+ or CD8+ T cells sorted from blood, collected in a trial of the OX40 agonist ivuxolimab. These receptors all stem from an adult with an advanced solid tumor such as melanoma, head and neck, liver or kidney cancer.

In this sample, this clone is medium-sized. The V gene is TRBV11-2, the J gene TRBJ1-2; 9 positions agree with TRBD1. J gave up 7 bases and V 1 base, and 1 base lay outside the gene matches. Germline CDR1 is SGHAT and CDR2 is FQNNGV. The CDR3 has 13 amino acids. The CDR3 DNA reads TGTGCCAGCAGCTTAGGGACAGGGGCTGGCTACACCTTC. Translated: CASSLGTGAGYTF. The full variable domain, its missing parts supplied by reference TRBV11-2 and TRBJ1-2, is EAGVAQSPRYKIIEKRQSVAFWCNPISGHATLYWYQQILGQGPKLLIQFQNNGVVDDSQLPKDRFSAERLKGVDSTLKIQPAKLEDSAVYLCASSLGTGAGYTFGSGTRLTVV.

The rearrangement joins TRBV27 to TRBJ2-3, with D maybe TRBD2 (7 bases). Trimming pared 3 bases from V and 6 bases from J, leaving 19 bases between. Germline V gene data show CDR1 as MNHEY and CDR2 as SMNVEV (reference sequence). The CDR3 has 16 amino acids. The CDR3 loop is CASSFWAGAPGDTQYF. The CDR3, as DNA: TGTGCCAGCAGTTTCTGGGCGGGGGCCCCGGGGGATACGCAGTATTTT.

The rearrangement uses TRBV19 and TRBJ2-1; no reliable D call. The CDR3 runs 13 residues. Germline V lookup: CDR1 LNHDA, CDR2 SQIVND (reference sequence). Trimming took 3 bases from V and 7 from J, leaving 10 bases between them. The CDR3 loop is CASSIVDLNEQFF. CDR3 DNA sequence: TGTGCCAGTAGTATCGTAGACCTAAATGAGCAGTTCTTC.

The J gene is TRBJ2-5, the V gene TRBV6-1; a possible D gene is TRBD1 (6 bases). CDR1 MNHNS and CDR2 SASEGT come from the germline V gene. The V gene lost 3 bases and the J gene lost 4 bases, with 12 bases spanning the gap. The CDR3 sequence is 14 residues long. CDR3: CASSDATGLETQYF. In nucleotides, the CDR3 is TGTGCCAGCAGTGACGCCACAGGGTTAGAGACCCAGTACTTC.

This chain joins TRBV21-1 and TRBJ2-3; the DNA was not used to check the table's D call, TRBD2. TRBV21-1 is reported as a pseudogene. The CDR3 is made up of 15 amino acids. The CDR3 is CADHTNPSHLDTQYF. CDR3 coding DNA: TGTGCCGACCACACTAACCCGTCCCATTTGGATACGCAGTATTTT.

For the CDR3, the DNA is TGCGCCAGCAGCCTCCCGGGTTTCGACTACGAGCAGTACTTC. Its protein product is CASSLPGFDYEQYF. This rearrangement joins TRBV4-1 to TRBJ2-7; no clear D. The germline V gene encodes CDR1 MGHRA and CDR2 YSYEKL. Trimming took 4 bases from V and 3 from J, leaving 13 bases between them. The CDR3 is 14 amino acids.

The V and J genes are TRBV7-3 and TRBJ2-7; tentative D call: TRBD1 (6 bases). Germline lookup yields CDR1 SGHTA and CDR2 FQGTGA. V lost 5 bases and J lost 0, with 14 bases in between. The CDR3 covers 15 residues. The CDR3 DNA follows: TGTGCCAGCAGCCCCGGGCAGGGGCCCTCCTACGAGCAGTACTTC. Amino acids: CASSPGQGPSYEQYF.

The chain links TRBV19 to TRBJ2-1; D might be TRBD1 or TRBD2, each matching 5 bases. Germline loops: CDR1 LNHDA, CDR2 SQIVND (reference sequence). This CDR3 region has 15 residues. Trimming cost V 0 bases and J 6 bases, with 12 bases left between them. The CDR3, as DNA: TGTGCCAGTAGTATAGATGGGGCAGGGACCAATGAGCAGTTCTTC. Residues: CASSIDGAGTNEQFF. Drawing the rest from reference TRBV19 and TRBJ2-1, the complete variable domain is DGGITQSPKYLFRKEGQNVTLSCEQNLNHDAMYWYRQDPGQGLRLIYYSQIVNDFQKGDIAEGYSVSREKKESFPLTVTSAQKNPTAFYLCASSIDGAGTNEQFFGPGTRLTVL.

This clone has only one observation. The chain joins TRBV23-1 to TRBJ1-2; 7 nucleotides match TRBD1. TRBV23-1 is assigned to the ORF class and has an uncertain function. The CDR3 loop spans 12 amino acids. V lost 4 bases to trimming and J lost 7 bases; unmatched junction nucleotides: 3. The CDR3 sequence: CASSLAGGGYTF. CDR3 DNA: TGCGCCAGCAGTCTGGCAGGGGGTGGCTACACCTTC.

This clone was picked up one time. The rearrangement links TRBV6-1 to TRBJ1-2; D not resolved. This CDR3 has 13 residues. Trimming took 0 bases from V and 2 from J, leaving 4 bases between them. Per the germline V gene, CDR1 is MNHNS and CDR2 is SASEGT. The chain's CDR3 is CASSEADNYGYTF. The CDR3 DNA follows: TGTGCCAGCAGTGAAGCGGACAACTATGGCTACACCTTC.

The chain employs TRBV6-1 and TRBJ2-3, with 7 bases matching TRBD2. After removal of 2 bases from V and 6 bases from J, the junction contained 5 bases not matched to a gene. CDR1 is MNHNS and CDR2 is SASEGT in the germline V gene. The CDR3 has 14 amino acids. As DNA, the CDR3 is TGTGCCAGCAGTGAATGGGGGGGGGAGGATACGCAGTATTTT. This gives the protein CASSEWGGEDTQYF.

The chain is built from TRBV4-1 and TRBJ2-2; D is uncertain. V shed 9 bases and J shed 0 bases, with 11 bases lying between them. Looked up from germline, CDR1 is MGHRA and CDR2 is YSYEKL. CDR3 length: 14 amino acids. The CDR3 DNA reads TGCGCCAGTAAGGACGGACCGAACACCGGGGAGCTGTTTTTT. Residues: CASKDGPNTGELFF.

The chain has TRBV2 and TRBJ2-1; D is unresolved. V was shortened by 7 bases and J by 8 bases, with 15 bases between the two germline ends. The CDR3 consists of 13 residues. Germline V CDR1 and CDR2: SNHLY, FYNNEI. The CDR3 DNA follows: TGTGCCAGCATCCCAGGTCCTGGACATGAGCAGTTCTTC. It specifies CASIPGPGHEQFF.

The rearrangement links TRBV7-6 to TRBJ1-3; no firm D call. CDR3 length: 15 residues. V shed 0 bases and J shed 0 bases, with 6 bases lying between them. In germline, CDR1 is SGHVS, CDR2 FNYEAQ. The CDR3 nucleotides read TGTGCCAGCAGCTTAGCCCAAATCTCTGGAAACACCATATATTTT. It yields the protein CASSLAQISGNTIYF. Full variable domain (outside the CDR3, taken from reference TRBV7-6 and TRBJ1-3): GAGVSQSPRYKVTKRGQDVALRCDPISGHVSLYWYRQALGQGPEFLTYFNYEAQQDKSGLPNDRFSAERPEGSISTLTIQRTEQRDSAMYRCASSLAQISGNTIYFGEGSWLTVV.

By share of the sample, this clone is medium-sized. The CDR3 spells CASSPKRGRNYGYTF. CDR3 in DNA: TGTGCCAGCAGTCCAAAGCGGGGTCGGAACTATGGCTACACCTTC. This chain connects TRBV27 to TRBJ1-2, with D unresolved. Germline V lookup: CDR1 MNHEY, CDR2 SMNVEV (reference sequence). The CDR3 covers 15 residues. The V end lost 5 bases, the J end lost 2 bases, and 15 bases lay between the germline ends.